The entry below describes one TCR beta chain. This specimen belongs to a study of blood T cell repertoires in COVID-19. The wider study: Researchers got acute and convalescent COVID-19 samples from the United States, Italy and Spain. Nucleic acid was either cDNA or gDNA, and it came from T cells, B-cell-depleted T cells, or PBMCs.

The authors' processing: From reference gene primer amplification, estimates of nucleated cell counts were derived. Data came from immunoSEQ multiplex PCR; TCRdb stores just in-frame clones and leaves some out. V and J calls and clone size are as listed in that table; D and trimming were resolved from the DNA. The repertoire holds some 670,000 clones, with about nine tenths as singletons. The CDR3 runs 12 residues. Germline CDR1 MNHEY, CDR2 SVGAGI. Trimming stripped 7 bases from V and 4 bases from J, with 10 bases between. The chain recombines TRBV6-5 with TRBJ1-1; D might be TRBD1 (6 bases). Sequencing used peripheral blood. This TCR was sampled from a young woman with acute or convalescent COVID-19. CDR3 coding DNA: TGTGCCAGCACCCTAGGGGGCACTGAAGCTTTCTTT. This codes for CASTLGGTEAFF.